A selection of T cell receptor beta chains follows, all from one sample in a study of control samples from healthy donors and cancer patients. Libraries were prepared by immunoSEQ multiplex PCR; TCRdb keeps only in-frame clonotypes and omits some of them. This sample carries some 74,000 clones, 88% of them seen once, and the ten largest clones take around 5.7%. Sequences were obtained from blood. These receptors were taken from a woman aged 50 to 60 in good health. Each CDR3 is given with its conserved first and last residue. A D gene is named only where the DNA matches it firmly. Not every row has a clone size; where given, it reads once, few, many or a size class.

clone size: -; V gene: TRBV7-9; J gene: TRBJ1-2; D gene: -; CDR3 DNA: TGTGCCAGCAGCCCAATTCTGGGTCAGGGGACGGAAAATGGCTACACCTTC; CDR3 protein: CASSPILGQGTENGYTF
clone size: -; V gene: TRBV18; J gene: TRBJ1-1; D gene: -; CDR3 DNA: TGTGCCAGCTCACCCTCTACAGGGTCGGATAATGAAGCTTTCTTT; CDR3 protein: CASSPSTGSDNEAFF
clone size: -; V gene: TRBV21-1; J gene: TRBJ2-7; D gene: -; CDR3 DNA: TGTGCCAGCGGGGTAAGTCTCCAGGGAGTTAGATACGAGCAGTACTTC; CDR3 protein: CASGVSLQGVRYEQYF
clone size: -; V gene: TRBV6-5; J gene: TRBJ1-4; D gene: -; CDR3 DNA: TGTGCCAGCAGTCGAACAGGGAACAATGAAAAACTGTTTTTT; CDR3 protein: CASSRTGNNEKLFF
clone size: -; V gene: TRBV3-1/TRBV3-2; J gene: TRBJ2-1; D gene: -; CDR3 DNA: TGTGCCAGCAGCCGGGCAGCCGGGAGCTCCTACAATGAGCAGTTCTTC; CDR3 protein: CASSRAAGSSYNEQFF
clone size: -; V gene: TRBV7-9; J gene: TRBJ1-1; D gene: TRBD1; CDR3 DNA: TGTGCCAGCAGCTTAACATTGGACAGGCTGAAAGCTTTCTTT; CDR3 protein: CASSLTLDRLKAFF
clone size: -; V gene: TRBV11-3; J gene: TRBJ2-2; D gene: TRBD2; CDR3 DNA: TGTGCCAGCAGCTTACAGACTAGCGGCGGGGAGCTGTTTTTT; CDR3 protein: CASSLQTSGGELFF
clone size: -; V gene: TRBV7-2; J gene: TRBJ1-2; D gene: -; CDR3 DNA: TGTGCCAGCAGCTTAGGAGGGGGGCCTGGCTACACCTTC; CDR3 protein: CASSLGGGPGYTF
clone size: few; V gene: TRBV2; J gene: TRBJ1-1; D gene: TRBD1; CDR3 DNA: TGTGCCAGCAGGCGGGACAGGGGAAACACTGAAGCTTTCTTT; CDR3 protein: CASRRDRGNTEAFF
clone size: once; V gene: TRBV9; J gene: TRBJ1-6; D gene: TRBD1; CDR3 DNA: TGTGCCAGCAGACGACAGGGGGAGGATTCACCCCTCCACTTT; CDR3 protein: CASRRQGEDSPLHF
clone size: -; V gene: TRBV19; J gene: TRBJ1-1; D gene: TRBD1; CDR3 DNA: TGTGCCAGTAGTAAGGGGACAGGTGATGAAGCTTTCTTT; CDR3 protein: CASSKGTGDEAFF
clone size: -; V gene: TRBV7-9; J gene: TRBJ1-2; D gene: -; CDR3 DNA: TGTGCCAGCAGCTTAGGACAGCCCGTTACTAACTATGGCTACACCTTC; CDR3 protein: CASSLGQPVTNYGYTF
clone size: -; V gene: TRBV15; J gene: TRBJ2-1; D gene: -; CDR3 DNA: TGTGCCACCAGCAGCCCCGGGACGGATTATTACAATGAGCAGTTCTTC; CDR3 protein: CATSSPGTDYYNEQFF
clone size: few; V gene: TRBV19; J gene: TRBJ1-2; D gene: -; CDR3 DNA: TGTGCCAGTAGTGGACAGCCTAACTATGGCTACACCTTC; CDR3 protein: CASSGQPNYGYTF
clone size: -; V gene: TRBV6-1; J gene: TRBJ1-3; D gene: -; CDR3 DNA: TGTGCCAGCAGTGAAGCGCTTTCCACCGGGGCTGGAAACACCATATATTTT; CDR3 protein: CASSEALSTGAGNTIYF
clone size: -; V gene: TRBV6-5; J gene: TRBJ2-7; D gene: -; CDR3 DNA: TGTGCCAGCGCGAGGAGGACAACCCACTCCTACGAGCAGTACTTC; CDR3 protein: CASARRTTHSYEQYF
clone size: -; V gene: TRBV3-1/TRBV3-2; J gene: TRBJ1-1; D gene: -; CDR3 DNA: TGTGCCAGCAGCCCCAGGGGATTTGGAACTGAAGCTTTCTTT; CDR3 protein: CASSPRGFGTEAFF
clone size: -; V gene: TRBV12-5; J gene: TRBJ1-1; D gene: TRBD1; CDR3 DNA: TGTGCTAGTGGTGAGGGGACAGGGGTTGCTGAAGCTTTCTTT; CDR3 protein: CASGEGTGVAEAFF
clone size: -; V gene: TRBV5-5; J gene: TRBJ2-3; D gene: -; CDR3 DNA: TGTGCCAGCAGCTTAGAGCTGGCGGAGTTCACAGATACGCAGTATTTT; CDR3 protein: CASSLELAEFTDTQYF
clone size: -; V gene: TRBV19; J gene: TRBJ1-2; D gene: -; CDR3 DNA: TGTGCCAGTAGTATAGCCCTAACAGGCATCTATGGCTACACCTTC; CDR3 protein: CASSIALTGIYGYTF
clone size: -; V gene: TRBV19; J gene: TRBJ1-1; D gene: -; CDR3 DNA: TGTGCCACAGCCCGGAGGGCGGGGAACACTGAAGCTTTCTTT; CDR3 protein: CATARRAGNTEAFF
clone size: -; V gene: TRBV6-5; J gene: TRBJ2-3; D gene: TRBD2; CDR3 DNA: TGTGCCAGCAGGACGGGGGGAGGGGTAGATACGCAGTATTTT; CDR3 protein: CASRTGGGVDTQYF
clone size: -; V gene: TRBV1; J gene: TRBJ2-7; D gene: -; CDR3 DNA: TGCACCAGCATACTCAAGGACAGGCCCCGTAACGAGCAGTACTTC; CDR3 protein: CTSILKDRPRNEQYF
clone size: -; V gene: TRBV5-1; J gene: TRBJ1-6; D gene: TRBD1; CDR3 DNA: TGCGCCAGCAGCCAAGGGACAGGCGTTAATTCACCCCTCCACTTT; CDR3 protein: CASSQGTGVNSPLHF
clone size: -; V gene: TRBV3-1/TRBV3-2; J gene: TRBJ1-5; D gene: -; CDR3 DNA: TGTGCCAGCAGCCCGACAGTAAATCAGCCCCAGCATTTT; CDR3 protein: CASSPTVNQPQHF
clone size: -; V gene: TRBV7-8; J gene: TRBJ1-1; D gene: TRBD1; CDR3 DNA: TGTGCCAGCAGCTTGGGGACAGCCAACACTGAAGCTTTCTTT; CDR3 protein: CASSLGTANTEAFF
clone size: -; V gene: TRBV2; J gene: TRBJ1-2; D gene: TRBD1; CDR3 DNA: TGTGCCAGCAGTGAACAGACAGGGGGTATGGGCTACACCTTC; CDR3 protein: CASSEQTGGMGYTF
clone size: -; V gene: TRBV30; J gene: TRBJ1-1; D gene: -; CDR3 DNA: TGTGCCTGGAGTGTTCAGGGGAACACTGAAGCTTTCTTT; CDR3 protein: CAWSVQGNTEAFF
clone size: -; V gene: TRBV27; J gene: TRBJ1-2; D gene: -; CDR3 DNA: TGTGCCAGCAGTTTGTCCAGTTTAAACTATGGCTACACCTTC; CDR3 protein: CASSLSSLNYGYTF
clone size: few; V gene: TRBV21-1; J gene: TRBJ2-1; D gene: -; CDR3 DNA: TGTGCCAGCAGCACAAGGACCACGGACAGGGGGGGTTATAGTGAGCAGTTCTTC; CDR3 protein: CASSTRTTDRGGYSEQFF
clone size: -; V gene: TRBV2; J gene: TRBJ1-1; D gene: -; CDR3 DNA: TGTGCCAGCACTGTAGTGGACGAAGCTTTCTTT; CDR3 protein: CASTVVDEAFF
clone size: once; V gene: TRBV11-3; J gene: TRBJ1-1; D gene: -; CDR3 DNA: TGTGCCAGCAGCCCCTATGAAGCTTTCTTT; CDR3 protein: CASSPYEAFF
clone size: -; V gene: TRBV2; J gene: TRBJ2-3; D gene: TRBD2; CDR3 DNA: TGTGCCAGCAGTGAACTAGCGGGGGGATCAGATACGCAGTATTTT; CDR3 protein: CASSELAGGSDTQYF
clone size: -; V gene: TRBV29-1; J gene: TRBJ2-7; D gene: -; CDR3 DNA: TGCAGCGTTGAAGGGGTCTCCTACGAGCAGTACTTC; CDR3 protein: CSVEGVSYEQYF
clone size: -; V gene: TRBV2; J gene: TRBJ2-6; D gene: -; CDR3 DNA: TGTGCCAGCAGTGTGTCCATCTCTGGGGCCAACGTCCTGACTTTC; CDR3 protein: CASSVSISGANVLTF
clone size: -; V gene: TRBV6-5; J gene: TRBJ2-7; D gene: -; CDR3 DNA: TGTGCCAGCCGAGGGGGAAACGAGCAGTACTTC; CDR3 protein: CASRGGNEQYF
clone size: -; V gene: TRBV5-1; J gene: TRBJ1-2; D gene: -; CDR3 DNA: TGCGCCAGCAGCTTGGTTGGGGAATATGGCTACACCTTC; CDR3 protein: CASSLVGEYGYTF
clone size: -; V gene: TRBV7-8; J gene: TRBJ1-4; D gene: -; CDR3 DNA: TGTGCCAGCAGCTTAGGACAGTATAATGAAAAACTGTTTTTT; CDR3 protein: CASSLGQYNEKLFF
clone size: -; V gene: TRBV20-1; J gene: TRBJ2-5; D gene: -; CDR3 DNA: TGCAGTGCTAGTCACCCCAGACAGAGAGCTCAAGAGACCCAGTACTTC; CDR3 protein: CSASHPRQRAQETQYF
clone size: -; V gene: TRBV19; J gene: TRBJ1-5; D gene: -; CDR3 DNA: TGTGCCAGTAGTATCTCCGGGGCAGCCCCTAATCAGCCCCAGCATTTT; CDR3 protein: CASSISGAAPNQPQHF
clone size: -; V gene: TRBV6-5; J gene: TRBJ1-2; D gene: -; CDR3 DNA: TGTGCCACCCAAAAGGGATCAACTAACTATGGCTACACCTTC; CDR3 protein: CATQKGSTNYGYTF
clone size: -; V gene: TRBV19; J gene: TRBJ1-5; D gene: TRBD1; CDR3 DNA: TGTGCCAGCAGGTCAGGGGGGGAATCGCTACAGCCCCAGCATTTT; CDR3 protein: CASRSGGESLQPQHF
clone size: -; V gene: TRBV5-1; J gene: TRBJ2-3; D gene: -; CDR3 DNA: TGCGCCAGCAGCTTGGCTACAGATACGCAGTATTTT; CDR3 protein: CASSLATDTQYF
clone size: -; V gene: TRBV9; J gene: TRBJ1-1; D gene: TRBD1; CDR3 DNA: TGTGCCAGCAGCGCGACAGGGGGGACGAACACTGAAGCTTTCTTT; CDR3 protein: CASSATGGTNTEAFF
clone size: -; V gene: TRBV2; J gene: TRBJ1-2; D gene: -; CDR3 DNA: TGTGCCAGCAGTGATAGACGGGTTGGCTACACCTTC; CDR3 protein: CASSDRRVGYTF
clone size: -; V gene: TRBV12-3/TRBV12-4; J gene: TRBJ2-7; D gene: -; CDR3 DNA: TGTGCCAGCAATAAAGACAATACCTACGAGCAGTACTTC; CDR3 protein: CASNKDNTYEQYF
clone size: once; V gene: TRBV12-3/TRBV12-4; J gene: TRBJ2-7; D gene: TRBD1; CDR3 DNA: TGTGCCAGCAGTCCGGACAGGGGGGCGCAGTACTTC; CDR3 protein: CASSPDRGAQYF
clone size: -; V gene: TRBV7-2; J gene: TRBJ1-1; D gene: -; CDR3 DNA: TGTGCCAGCAGCTTAGATTTGCCAGAAGGAGCTTTCTTT; CDR3 protein: CASSLDLPEGAFF
clone size: once; V gene: TRBV7-7; J gene: TRBJ2-3; D gene: -; CDR3 DNA: TGTGCCAGCAGCCCCCAACGGGGCACAGATACGCAGTATTTT; CDR3 protein: CASSPQRGTDTQYF
clone size: -; V gene: TRBV3-1/TRBV3-2; J gene: TRBJ1-1; D gene: -; CDR3 DNA: TGTGCCAGCAGCCTGCGGTCGAGGAACACTGAAGCTTTCTTT; CDR3 protein: CASSLRSRNTEAFF
clone size: -; V gene: TRBV2; J gene: TRBJ1-1; D gene: TRBD1; CDR3 DNA: TGTGCCAGCAGTCACAGGGGCACTGAAGCTTTCTTT; CDR3 protein: CASSHRGTEAFF
clone size: -; V gene: TRBV6-5; J gene: TRBJ2-1; D gene: -; CDR3 DNA: TGTGCCAGCAGTTCTCGGGAAAGGGCTTACAATGAGCAGTTCTTC; CDR3 protein: CASSSRERAYNEQFF
clone size: -; V gene: TRBV5-1; J gene: TRBJ1-2; D gene: -; CDR3 DNA: TGCGCCAGCAGCGTACAGGGCGTCTATGGCTACACCTTC; CDR3 protein: CASSVQGVYGYTF
clone size: -; V gene: TRBV2; J gene: TRBJ1-5; D gene: -; CDR3 DNA: TGTGCCAGCAGTGAATGGGCGGGAGCTAATCAGCCCCAGCATTTT; CDR3 protein: CASSEWAGANQPQHF
clone size: -; V gene: TRBV18; J gene: TRBJ1-1; D gene: -; CDR3 DNA: TGTGCCAGCTCACCAGCGGGAGGGGGTACTGAAGCTTTCTTT; CDR3 protein: CASSPAGGGTEAFF
clone size: -; V gene: TRBV5-4; J gene: TRBJ1-2; D gene: TRBD1; CDR3 DNA: TGTGCCAGCAGCTCGGGACAGTTCTATGGCTACACCTTC; CDR3 protein: CASSSGQFYGYTF
clone size: -; V gene: TRBV7-9; J gene: TRBJ1-2; D gene: TRBD1; CDR3 DNA: TGTGCCAGCAGACTAATCAGGGGGCCTGTATCAAATGGCTACACCTTC; CDR3 protein: CASRLIRGPVSNGYTF